This entry describes one TCR beta chain. This sample was taken from a study of identical twins. TCRdb re-analysed the 5' RACE reads in MiXCR, keeping a single row per CDR3 protein. Of nearly 200,000 distinct CDR3 sequences listed, roughly 15% are singletons. Between the trimmed V and J ends, which lost 8 bases and 5 bases, there was a span of 21 bases. This CDR3 comprises 15 residues. Germline V gene lookup returns CDR1 MGHDK and CDR2 SYGVNS. These records were also assigned to another study, of T cells expressing NK-cell markers. From that report: Of the CD8+ T cells in over five donors, roughly 1.0-7.0% belonged to dominant NKG2C+ clonotypes.

This clonotype was obtained from a woman aged 18-29 years in good health. This chain links TRBV25-1 with TRBJ1-1; D gene uncertain. The sequenced sample was CD8+ T cells sorted from blood. CDR3 sequence reads: CASQNSRQRVTEAFF. CDR3 sequence (DNA): TGTGCCAGCCAAAACTCCCGGCAAAGGGTAACTGAAGCTTTCTTT.